This TCR beta chain is drawn from a study of shared clonotypes between healthy human individuals. Trimming removed 5 bases from V and 4 bases from J, with 21 bases in between. This CDR3 spans 16 amino acids. The germline CDR1 and CDR2 sequences are PRHDT and FYEKMQ (reference sequence). TCRdb's table, derived via immunoSEQ multiplex PCR, lists solely in-frame clones and lacks some. This table has around 620,000 clones, about 95% appearing once. This clone was seen just once. Naive-designated CD8 cells lacked CD45RO, were positively enriched for CCR7, and omitted terminally differentiated effector memory CD45RA+ cells.

The chain carries TRBV13 and TRBJ2-7; weak D call: TRBD1 (7 bases). The clonotype originates from a woman in her thirties in good health. The sample taken for sequencing was naive CD8+ T cells sorted from blood. The CDR3 region has the DNA TGTGCCAGCAGCCTCGCAGGGGGGCGGGTTGAATACGAGCAGTACTTC. This translates into CASSLAGGRVEYEQYF.